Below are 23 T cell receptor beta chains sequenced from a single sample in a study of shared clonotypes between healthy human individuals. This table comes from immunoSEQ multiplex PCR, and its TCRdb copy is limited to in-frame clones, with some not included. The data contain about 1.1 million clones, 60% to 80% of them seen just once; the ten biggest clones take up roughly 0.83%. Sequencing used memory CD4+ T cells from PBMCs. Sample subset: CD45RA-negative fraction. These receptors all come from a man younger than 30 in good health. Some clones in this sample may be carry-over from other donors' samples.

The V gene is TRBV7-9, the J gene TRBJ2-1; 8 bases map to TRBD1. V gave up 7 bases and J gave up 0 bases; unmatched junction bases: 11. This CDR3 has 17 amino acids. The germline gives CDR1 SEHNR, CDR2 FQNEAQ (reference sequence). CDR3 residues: CASNPPRDRHSYNEQFF. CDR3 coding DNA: TGTGCCAGCAACCCCCCGCGGGACAGGCACTCCTACAATGAGCAGTTCTTC.

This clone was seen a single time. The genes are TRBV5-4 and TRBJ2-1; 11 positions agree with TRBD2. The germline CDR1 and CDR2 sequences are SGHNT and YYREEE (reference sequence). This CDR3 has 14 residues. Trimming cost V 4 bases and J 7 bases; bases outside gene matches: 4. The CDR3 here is CASSPSGGKNEQFF. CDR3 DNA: TGTGCCAGCAGCCCTAGCGGGGGGAAGAATGAGCAGTTCTTC.

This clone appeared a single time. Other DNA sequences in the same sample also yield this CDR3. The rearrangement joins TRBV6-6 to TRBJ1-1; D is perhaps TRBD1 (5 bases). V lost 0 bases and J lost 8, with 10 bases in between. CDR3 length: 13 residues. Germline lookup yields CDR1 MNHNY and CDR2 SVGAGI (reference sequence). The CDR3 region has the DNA TGTGCCAGCAGTTACTCGCCAGGGCTAGAAGCTTTCTTT. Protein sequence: CASSYSPGLEAFF.

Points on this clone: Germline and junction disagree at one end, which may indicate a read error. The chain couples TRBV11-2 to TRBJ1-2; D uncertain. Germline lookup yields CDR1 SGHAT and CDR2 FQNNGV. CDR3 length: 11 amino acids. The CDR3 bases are TGTGCCAGCAGCTTAGAGGGCAGATCCTCCTTC. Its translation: CASSLEGRSSF.

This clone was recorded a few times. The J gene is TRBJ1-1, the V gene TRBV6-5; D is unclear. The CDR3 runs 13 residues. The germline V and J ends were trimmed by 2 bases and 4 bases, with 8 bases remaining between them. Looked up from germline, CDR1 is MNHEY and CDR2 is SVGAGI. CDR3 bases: TGTGCCAGCAGTTACACGGAGTCCACTGAAGCTTTCTTT. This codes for CASSYTESTEAFF.

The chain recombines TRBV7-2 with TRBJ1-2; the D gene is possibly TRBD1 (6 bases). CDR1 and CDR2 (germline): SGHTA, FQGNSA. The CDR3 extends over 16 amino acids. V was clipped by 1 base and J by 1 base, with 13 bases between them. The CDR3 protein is CASSLVRGAGNYGYTF. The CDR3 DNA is TGTGCCAGCAGCTTAGTGCGGGGGGCTGGTAACTATGGCTACACCTTC. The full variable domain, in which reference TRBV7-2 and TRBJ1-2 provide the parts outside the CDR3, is GAGVSQSPSNKVTEKGKDVELRCDPISGHTALYWYRQSLGQGLEFLIYFQGNSAPDKSGLPSDRFSAERTGGSVSTLTIQRTQQEDSAVYLCASSLVRGAGNYGYTFGSGTRLTVV.

The DNA of the CDR3 is TGTGCCAGCAGTTTACCCAGACAGGGGGCGGATGGCTACACCTTC. It translates to CASSLPRQGADGYTF. The chain uses TRBV28 and TRBJ1-2; 10 nucleotides line up with TRBD1. CDR1 is MDHEN and CDR2 is SYDVKM in the germline V gene. V dropped 2 bases and J dropped 6; count of bases not matched to a gene: 6. The CDR3 has 15 amino acids.

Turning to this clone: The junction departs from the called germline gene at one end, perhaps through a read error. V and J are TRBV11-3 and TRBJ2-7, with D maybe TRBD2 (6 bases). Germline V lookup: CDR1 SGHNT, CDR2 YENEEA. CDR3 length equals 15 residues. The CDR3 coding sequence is TGTGCCAACAGCTCCCGTATCGGGGGCTCCTACGAGCAGTACTTC. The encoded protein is CANSSRIGGSYEQYF.

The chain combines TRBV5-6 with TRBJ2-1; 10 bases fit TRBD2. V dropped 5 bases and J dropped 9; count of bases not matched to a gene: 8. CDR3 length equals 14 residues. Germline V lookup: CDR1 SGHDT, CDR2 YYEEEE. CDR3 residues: CASSMLAGVGEQFF. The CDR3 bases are TGTGCCAGCAGTATGCTAGCGGGAGTAGGTGAGCAGTTCTTC.

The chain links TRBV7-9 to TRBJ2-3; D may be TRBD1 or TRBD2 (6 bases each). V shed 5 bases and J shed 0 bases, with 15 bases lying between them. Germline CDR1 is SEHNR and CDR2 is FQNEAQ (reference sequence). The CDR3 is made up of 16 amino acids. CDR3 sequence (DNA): TGTGCCAGCAGCCGATGGGGGGCGGCTAGCACAGATACGCAGTATTTT. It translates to CASSRWGAASTDTQYF.

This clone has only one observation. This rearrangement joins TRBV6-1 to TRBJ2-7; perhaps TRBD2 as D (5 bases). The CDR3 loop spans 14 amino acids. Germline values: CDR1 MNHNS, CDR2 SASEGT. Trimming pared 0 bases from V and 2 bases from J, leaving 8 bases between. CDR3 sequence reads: CASSEAGNTYEQYF. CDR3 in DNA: TGTGCCAGCAGTGAAGCCGGGAATACCTACGAGCAGTACTTC.

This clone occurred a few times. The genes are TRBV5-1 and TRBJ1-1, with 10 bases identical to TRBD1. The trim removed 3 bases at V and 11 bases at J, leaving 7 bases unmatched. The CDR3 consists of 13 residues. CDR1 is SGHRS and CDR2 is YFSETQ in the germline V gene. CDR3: CASSWGGTGEAFF. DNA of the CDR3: TGCGCCAGCAGCTGGGGTGGGACAGGGGAGGCTTTCTTT.

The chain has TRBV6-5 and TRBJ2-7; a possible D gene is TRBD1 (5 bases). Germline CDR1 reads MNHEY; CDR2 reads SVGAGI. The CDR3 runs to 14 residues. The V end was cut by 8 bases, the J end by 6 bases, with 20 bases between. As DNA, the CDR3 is TGTGCCAGCGAGACACACAGGCCTAAGACCGAGCAGTACTTC. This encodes CASETHRPKTEQYF.

CDR3 sequence reads: CAISELNSYEQYF. The CDR3 DNA sequence: TGTGCCATCAGCGAGCTCAACAGCTACGAGCAGTACTTC. The rearrangement joins TRBV10-3 to TRBJ2-7, with D uncertain. The CDR3 runs 13 residues. Germline CDR1 reads ENHRY; CDR2 reads SYGVKD. V lost 6 bases and J lost 3, with 12 bases in between.

CDR3 sequence (DNA): TGTGCCAGCAGTTTACGTCGGACAGGGGGCGCCTCTGGGGAGCTGTTTTTT. Its translation: CASSLRRTGGASGELFF. This chain links TRBV28 with TRBJ2-2; TRBD1 matches at 11 bases. Germline loops: CDR1 MDHEN, CDR2 SYDVKM. The J segment lost 8 bases and the V segment lost 2 bases, leaving 10 bases of the junction unmatched. The CDR3 loop spans 17 amino acids.

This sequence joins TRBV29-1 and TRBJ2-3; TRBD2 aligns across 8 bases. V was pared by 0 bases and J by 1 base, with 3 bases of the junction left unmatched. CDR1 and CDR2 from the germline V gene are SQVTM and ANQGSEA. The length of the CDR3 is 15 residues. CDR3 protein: CSVEDWREGTDTQYF. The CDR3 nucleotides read TGCAGCGTTGAAGATTGGCGGGAGGGCACAGATACGCAGTATTTT.

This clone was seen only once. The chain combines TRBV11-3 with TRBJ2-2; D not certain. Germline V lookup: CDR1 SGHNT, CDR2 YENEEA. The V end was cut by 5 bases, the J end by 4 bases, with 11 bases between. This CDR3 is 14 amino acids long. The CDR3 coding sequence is TGTGCCAGCAGCGCCCTATACCCCACCGGGGAGCTGTTTTTT. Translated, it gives CASSALYPTGELFF.

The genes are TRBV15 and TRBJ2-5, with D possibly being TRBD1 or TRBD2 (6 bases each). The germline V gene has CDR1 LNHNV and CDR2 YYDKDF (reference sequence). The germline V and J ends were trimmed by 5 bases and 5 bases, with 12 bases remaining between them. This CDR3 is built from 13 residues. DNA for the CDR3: TGTGCCACCAGCGGAGGGGGATCGGAGACCCAGTACTTC. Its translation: CATSGGGSETQYF.

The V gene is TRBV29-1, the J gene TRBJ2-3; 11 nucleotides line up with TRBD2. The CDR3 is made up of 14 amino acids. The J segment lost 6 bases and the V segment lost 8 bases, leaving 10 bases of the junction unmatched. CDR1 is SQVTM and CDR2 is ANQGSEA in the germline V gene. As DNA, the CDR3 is TGCAGCATATTTAGCGGGAGGGCCGGGGATACGCAGTATTTT. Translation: CSIFSGRAGDTQYF.

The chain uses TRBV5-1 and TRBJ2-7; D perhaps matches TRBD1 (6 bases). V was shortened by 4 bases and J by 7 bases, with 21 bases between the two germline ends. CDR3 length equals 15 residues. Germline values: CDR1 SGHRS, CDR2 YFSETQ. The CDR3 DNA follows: TGCGCCAGCAGCCGACAGGACACGAGTTTGGGGGAGCAGTACTTC. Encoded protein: CASSRQDTSLGEQYF.

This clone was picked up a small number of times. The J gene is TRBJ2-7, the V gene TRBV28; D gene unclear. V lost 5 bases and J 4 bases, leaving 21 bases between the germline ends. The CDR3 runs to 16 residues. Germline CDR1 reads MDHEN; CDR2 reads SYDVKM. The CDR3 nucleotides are TGTGCCAGCAGTACCCCGACACGAAGCCTCAAGTACGAGCAGTACTTC. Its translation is CASSTPTRSLKYEQYF.

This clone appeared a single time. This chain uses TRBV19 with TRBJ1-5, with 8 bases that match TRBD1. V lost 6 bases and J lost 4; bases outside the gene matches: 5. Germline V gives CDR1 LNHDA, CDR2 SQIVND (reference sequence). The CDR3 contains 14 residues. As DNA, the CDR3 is TGTGCCAGTAGCCGGGACAGGTTTAATCAGCCCCAGCATTTT. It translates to CASSRDRFNQPQHF. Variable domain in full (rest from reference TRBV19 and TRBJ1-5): DGGITQSPKYLFRKEGQNVTLSCEQNLNHDAMYWYRQDPGQGLRLIYYSQIVNDFQKGDIAEGYSVSREKKESFPLTVTSAQKNPTAFYLCASSRDRFNQPQHFGDGTRLSIL.

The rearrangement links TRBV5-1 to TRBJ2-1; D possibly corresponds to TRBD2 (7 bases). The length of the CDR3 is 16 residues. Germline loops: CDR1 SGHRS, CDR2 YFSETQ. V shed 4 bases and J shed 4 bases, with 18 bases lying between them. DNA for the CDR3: TGCGCCAGCAGCCAAAGTCGGACTAGGGGGTACAATGAGCAGTTCTTC. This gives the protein CASSQSRTRGYNEQFF.